This TCR beta chain was identified in a study of T cells in Graves' hyperthyroidism and ophthalmopathy. Study overall: Before any treatment, at initial diagnosis, peripheral blood was collected. Study observations and caveats: Blood shared most expanded thyroid clonotypes above 0.001. Researchers report that a 13 V-J model separated ophthalmopathy from stable hyperthyroidism.

At least ten counts were recorded for this clonotype. Its target is unknown. The study collected blood at first hyperthyroidism diagnosis, before any ophthalmopathy symptoms arose. RNA transcripts yielded amplified TCR beta CDR3 regions. During a first-round RT-PCR of the TCR CDR3, the HTBI primer set was used. A single record per CDR3 protein comes from TCRdb applying MiXCR to the multiplex PCR reads. The data contain 300,000 to 450,000 distinct CDR3 sequences, roughly 15% of them seen just once; the ten biggest clones take up approximately 33%. V lost 0 bases, J lost 6 bases, and 15 bases stayed unmatched. There are 18 residues in the CDR3. Germline V gene lookup returns CDR1 SGHVS and CDR2 FNYEAQ.

This clonotype was obtained from a woman younger than 45 with Graves' hyperthyroidism that later progressed to Graves' ophthalmopathy. What was sequenced was blood. The chain is built from TRBV7-6 and TRBJ1-1; 8 positions agree with TRBD1. This CDR3 is CASSLALRAGGRGAEAFF. CDR3 DNA sequence: TGTGCCAGCAGCTTAGCCCTCCGGGCAGGGGGCAGAGGGGCTGAAGCTTTCTTT. Full variable domain (outside the CDR3, taken from reference TRBV7-6 and TRBJ1-1): GAGVSQSPRYKVTKRGQDVALRCDPISGHVSLYWYRQALGQGPEFLTYFNYEAQQDKSGLPNDRFSAERPEGSISTLTIQRTEQRDSAMYRCASSLALRAGGRGAEAFFGQGTRLTVV.